Listed here is a single T cell receptor (beta chain). V was pared by 4 bases and J by 6 bases, with 13 bases of the junction left unmatched. The CDR3 has 16 amino acids. Germline V lookup: CDR1 SGHAT, CDR2 FQNNGV. Original processing notes: Amplified reference gene primers provided the basis for estimating nucleated cell counts. TCRdb's copy holds only in-frame clones and misses some; the assay was immunoSEQ multiplex PCR. Clone size and V and J calls were adopted from that table, with D and trimming inferred from the DNA. Of under 200,000 clones in the sample, about four fifths were seen once. The record originates from a study of blood T cell repertoires in COVID-19. Overall study: COVID-19 samples, acute and convalescent, were from the United States, Italy and Spain. PBMCs, B-cell-depleted T cells, or T cells provided the cDNA or gDNA that made up the material.

The sequenced sample consisted of PBMCs or T cells enriched from blood (not recorded which). V is TRBV11-2 and J is TRBJ2-3, with 7 nucleotides matching TRBD2. This TCR was sampled from a woman aged 55-70 years who had recovered from COVID-19. CDR3 sequence reads: CASSSGGGLGWDTQYF. The CDR3 DNA reads as TGTGCCAGCAGCTCGGGGGGAGGACTTGGGTGGGATACGCAGTATTTT.